A single sample is the source of the 21 T cell receptor beta chains below, sequenced in a study of T cells after yellow fever vaccination. TCRdb itself ran the 5' RACE reads through MiXCR, one entry per CDR3 protein. The repertoire has some 500,000 distinct CDR3 sequences, approximately 12% of them found once; the top ten carry more than 12%. Source: PBMCs, taken on the day of the yellow fever booster vaccination. These receptors all stem from a young man who received the YFV17D yellow fever vaccine.

CDR3 nucleotides: TGCAGTGGTCATCGGGACGTCGAGACCCAGTACTTC. The encoded protein is CSGHRDVETQYF. The chain recombines TRBV20-1 with TRBJ2-5; either TRBD1 or TRBD2 may supply D (5 bases each). This CDR3 is built from 12 residues. Germline CDR1 DFQATT, CDR2 SNEGSKA (reference sequence). V lost 7 bases, J lost 5 bases, and 14 bases lay in between.

This chain links TRBV5-1 with TRBJ2-1, with a tentative D call TRBD2 (6 bases). V lost 0 bases and J lost 3, with 13 bases in between. There are 16 residues in the CDR3. CDR1 is SGHRS, CDR2 YFSETQ, per germline. DNA of the CDR3: TGCGCCAGCAGCTTGGCCCAACTAGCAGTCTACAATGAGCAGTTCTTC. Translating gives CASSLAQLAVYNEQFF. Based on the CDR3 plus reference TRBV5-1 and TRBJ2-1, the full variable domain is KAGVTQTPRYLIKTRGQQVTLSCSPISGHRSVSWYQQTPGQGLQFLFEYFSETQRNKGNFPGRFSGRQFSNSRSEMNVSTLELGDSALYLCASSLAQLAVYNEQFFGPGTRLTVL.

The V and J genes are TRBV12-3 or TRBV12-4 and TRBJ1-1, with TRBD1 as a possible D gene (5 bases). The CDR3 extends over 15 amino acids. V dropped 6 bases and J dropped 1 base, with 15 bases sitting between them. The CDR3 DNA sequence: TGTGCCAGCAGCCCGTCGGGACTCCAGAACACTGAAGCTTTCTTT. It encodes CASSPSGLQNTEAFF.

This clonotype showed up just a few times. The chain combines TRBV12-3 or TRBV12-4 with TRBJ2-2, with no clear D. V dropped 7 bases and J dropped 1 base, with 16 bases sitting between them. This CDR3 region has 16 residues. The CDR3 here is CASTTGERGNTGELFF. Here the CDR3 DNA reads TGTGCCAGCACCACCGGAGAGCGCGGGAACACCGGGGAGCTGTTTTTT.

This clonotype appeared a few times. The chain recombines TRBV5-1 with TRBJ2-5; possibly TRBD2 for D (6 bases). The germline V gene encodes CDR1 SGHRS and CDR2 YFSETQ. V was clipped by 2 bases and J by 3 bases, with 14 bases between them. This CDR3 is 15 amino acids long. The CDR3 sequence: CASSFAGGNEETQYF. For the CDR3, the DNA is TGCGCCAGCAGCTTCGCAGGCGGGAATGAAGAGACCCAGTACTTC.

This clonotype was counted a few times. The J gene is TRBJ2-3, the V gene TRBV7-2, with 7 bases fitting TRBD2. After removal of 8 bases from V and 14 bases from J, the junction contained 13 bases not matched to a gene. The CDR3 sequence is 12 residues long. From germline, CDR1 is SGHTA and CDR2 FQGNSA. As DNA, the CDR3 is TGTGCCAGCGCCTTGGGGGGGACCGGGTTGTATTTT. Amino acid sequence: CASALGGTGLYF.

This clonotype was seen more than once but under ten times. V usage is TRBV9 and J usage is TRBJ2-3; no definite D call. This CDR3 is built from 16 residues. The germline V gene encodes CDR1 SGDLS and CDR2 YYNGEE. V was cut by 2 bases and J by 5 bases, with 18 bases left in between. CDR3 region: CASSVLVGPPGDTQYF. The CDR3 region has the DNA TGTGCCAGCAGCGTTCTAGTAGGACCTCCCGGAGATACGCAGTATTTT. Variable domain in full (rest from reference TRBV9 and TRBJ2-3): DSGVTQTPKHLITATGQRVTLRCSPRSGDLSVYWYQQSLDQGLQFLIQYYNGEERAKGNILERFSAQQFPDLHSELNLSSLELGDSALYFCASSVLVGPPGDTQYFGPGTRLTVL.

The rearrangement uses TRBV9 and TRBJ2-3; no definite D call. This CDR3 has 13 amino acids. V was shortened by 0 bases and J by 4 bases, with 6 bases between the two germline ends. The germline CDR1 and CDR2 sequences are SGDLS and YYNGEE. The CDR3 sequence: CASSVARSDTQYF. CDR3 DNA: TGTGCCAGCAGCGTAGCTAGGTCAGATACGCAGTATTTT.

Only a few counts were recorded for this clonotype. V is TRBV5-4 and J is TRBJ1-1; 9 bases align to TRBD1. V was clipped by 3 bases and J by 1 base; unmatched bases: 1. This CDR3 is built from 14 residues. Looked up from germline, CDR1 is SGHNT and CDR2 is YYREEE (reference sequence). The CDR3, as DNA: TGTGCCAGCAGCTGGGACAGGGCGAACACTGAAGCTTTCTTT. Translated: CASSWDRANTEAFF.

This clonotype has a handful of counts. The V and J genes are TRBV7-9 and TRBJ2-1; no clear D gene. This CDR3 is 12 amino acids long. Trimming took off 5 bases at V and 11 bases at J, with 13 bases between the two ends. Germline assignment: CDR1 SEHNR and CDR2 FQNEAQ (reference sequence). In nucleotides, the CDR3 is TGTGCCAGCAGCCTCCCCGGGCCCCAGCAGTTCTTC. This encodes CASSLPGPQQFF. Based on the CDR3 plus reference TRBV7-9 and TRBJ2-1, the full variable domain is DTGVSQNPRHKITKRGQNVTFRCDPISEHNRLYWYRQTLGQGPEFLTYFQNEAQLEKSRLLSDRFSAERPKGSFSTLEIQRTEQGDSAMYLCASSLPGPQQFFGPGTRLTVL.

This clonotype was detected a few times. The rearrangement uses TRBV5-1 and TRBJ1-1, with D unresolved. Germline-derived CDR1 and CDR2 are SGHRS and YFSETQ. V lost 4 bases, J lost 1 base, and 11 bases lay in between. CDR3 length: 14 residues. The CDR3 region is CASSVGRQNTEAFF. For the CDR3, the DNA is TGCGCCAGCAGCGTCGGACGGCAGAACACTGAAGCTTTCTTT.

This clonotype was counted between two and nine times. The chain joins TRBV11-2 to TRBJ2-1; 7 nucleotides align to TRBD1. This CDR3 region has 21 residues. With V trimmed by 8 bases and J by 8 bases, 33 bases remained unmatched. Looked up from germline, CDR1 is SGHAT and CDR2 is FQNNGV. Here the CDR3 reads CASAHTQGDLPPGTNVHEQFF. Here the CDR3 DNA reads TGTGCCAGCGCTCATACTCAGGGGGATTTACCCCCCGGGACAAATGTGCATGAGCAGTTCTTC.

V usage is TRBV15 and J usage is TRBJ2-3; D unclear. V lost 0 bases to trimming and J lost 1 base, with 11 bases between them. Germline loops: CDR1 LNHNV, CDR2 YYDKDF (reference sequence). This CDR3 is 16 amino acids long. The CDR3 bases are TGTGCCACCAGCAGAGAACTCGGATCTGGCACAGATACGCAGTATTTT. Protein: CATSRELGSGTDTQYF.

The sample holds a few counts of this clonotype. The chain has TRBV12-3 or TRBV12-4 and TRBJ2-3; TRBD2 agrees at 9 bases. J lost 5 bases, V lost 3 bases, and 6 bases had no gene match. The CDR3 sequence is 15 residues long. CDR3 sequence reads: CASSLGSGSRDTQYF. In nucleotides, the CDR3 is TGTGCCAGCAGTTTGGGTAGCGGGAGTAGAGATACGCAGTATTTT.

In its sample, this clonotype was seen a few times. For the CDR3, the DNA is TGTGCCAGCAGCTCTATGGGGGGACAGGCCACAGAAGAGACCCAGTACTTC. It encodes CASSSMGGQATEETQYF. V gene TRBV5-6 combines with J gene TRBJ2-5, with TRBD1 matching over 8 bases. The germline gives CDR1 SGHDT, CDR2 YYEEEE. The V segment lost 3 bases and the J segment 3 bases; nucleotides outside the gene matches: 13. The CDR3 loop spans 17 amino acids.

There are a few counts of this clonotype. This chain links TRBV18 with TRBJ1-5; 7 bases align to TRBD1. The V gene end was trimmed by 6 bases and the J gene end by 4 bases; junction bases not matched to a gene: 12. The CDR3 covers 16 residues. Germline V CDR1 and CDR2: KGHSH, LQKENI. The chain's CDR3 is CASSGGAGGPNQPQHF. The CDR3 DNA reads as TGTGCCAGCTCCGGGGGGGCAGGGGGACCGAATCAGCCCCAGCATTTT.

This clonotype was counted a few times. The chain uses TRBV5-6 and TRBJ2-1; TRBD2 agrees at 16 bases. Germline V lookup: CDR1 SGHDT, CDR2 YYEEEE. The CDR3 extends over 16 amino acids. Unmatched junction bases numbered 7, after V lost 5 bases and J lost 8 bases. CDR3 region: CASRGLAGGSLDEQFF. The CDR3 DNA sequence: TGTGCCAGCAGGGGACTAGCGGGGGGGTCCTTGGATGAGCAGTTCTTC.

This chain connects TRBV7-2 to TRBJ1-3; D gene ambiguous. In germline, CDR1 is SGHTA, CDR2 FQGNSA. V lost 1 base, J lost 0 bases, and 13 bases lay in between. The length of the CDR3 is 17 residues. The CDR3 here is CASSLGRGLHSGNTIYF. As DNA, the CDR3 is TGTGCCAGCAGCTTAGGCCGGGGTCTCCACTCTGGAAACACCATATATTTT.

This clonotype was picked up a small number of times. The rearrangement uses TRBV14 and TRBJ2-7; D remains unclear. CDR3 length equals 14 residues. The germline V gene has CDR1 SGHDN and CDR2 FVKESK. The V end lost 4 bases, the J end lost 3 bases, and 13 bases lay between the germline ends. CDR3 loop: CASSLQYPGYEQYF. CDR3 sequence (DNA): TGTGCCAGCAGCCTCCAGTACCCTGGCTACGAGCAGTACTTC.

CDR3 nucleotide sequence: TGTGCCAGCAGCTTAGCGGTCCTCAACCGTGGGCAGTACTTC. The encoded protein is CASSLAVLNRGQYF. This sequence joins TRBV7-2 and TRBJ2-7; D is unclear. CDR1 and CDR2 (germline): SGHTA, FQGNSA. The length of the CDR3 is 14 residues. The V end was cut by 0 bases, the J end by 9 bases, with 15 bases between. The whole variable domain, filled in from reference TRBV7-2 and TRBJ2-7, reads GAGVSQSPSNKVTEKGKDVELRCDPISGHTALYWYRQSLGQGLEFLIYFQGNSAPDKSGLPSDRFSAERTGGSVSTLTIQRTQQEDSAVYLCASSLAVLNRGQYFGPGTRLTVT.

The V and J genes are TRBV6-1 and TRBJ1-1; 9 bases match TRBD1. The CDR3 length is 15 residues. With V trimmed by 7 bases and J by 4 bases, 10 bases remained unmatched. Germline V gene lookup returns CDR1 MNHNS and CDR2 SASEGT. CDR3 region: CASISKGTGSTEAFF. Here the CDR3 DNA reads TGTGCCAGCATCTCCAAGGGGACAGGGAGCACTGAAGCTTTCTTT.